Listed below are T cell receptor beta chains from one sample, sequenced in a study of blood T cell repertoires in COVID-19. Using immunoSEQ multiplex PCR, the repertoire was profiled, and TCRdb retains in-frame clones only, with some absent. The sample contains some 220,000 clones, about 83% of which appear only once. Sequenced sample: peripheral blood. Receptors originate from a middle-aged man with acute or convalescent COVID-19. Both conserved end residues are part of each CDR3. A D gene is named only where the DNA matches it firmly. Expanded clones are given a class, and other clones once, few, many or no size at all.

j_call,v_call,d_call,clone_size,cdr3_nt,cdr3_aa
TRBJ2-5,TRBV11-2,TRBD1,-,TGTGCCAGCAGCTTAACAGGGGCAGGACTGGGCCAAGAGACCCAGTACTTC,CASSLTGAGLGQETQYF
TRBJ1-1,TRBV6-5,-,once,TGTGCCAGCAGTTACTCCCCTAGACGGGCTGAAGCTTTCTTT,CASSYSPRRAEAFF
TRBJ1-2,TRBV11-3,TRBD1,-,TGTGCCAGCAGCCCACACCGGGACAGGGGGCGAAAACCCTATGGCTACACCTTC,CASSPHRDRGRKPYGYTF
TRBJ2-1,TRBV27,TRBD2,-,TGTGCCAGCAGTTTACGGCTAGCGGGGGGGCTAAATGAGCAGTTCTTC,CASSLRLAGGLNEQFF
TRBJ1-1,TRBV4-1,-,-,TGCGCCAGCAGCCAAGATAGGAGGGGTAGGACTCAAGAGTTGAACACTGAAGCTTTCTTT,CASSQDRRGRTQELNTEAFF
TRBJ2-7,TRBV5-1,-,-,TGCGCCAGCAGCTCCGGGACTTCTGACTTTAGGATCTACGAGCAGTACTTC,CASSSGTSDFRIYEQYF
TRBJ2-6,TRBV5-1,-,-,TGCGCCAGCAGCCCCGGTGGAGGGTCCGTGGCCAACGTCCTGACTTTC,CASSPGGGSVANVLTF
TRBJ1-5,TRBV3-1/TRBV3-2,TRBD1,-,TGTGCCAGCAGCCACAGGGGGAATCAGCCCCAGCATTTT,CASSHRGNQPQHF
TRBJ2-2,TRBV18,-,-,TGTGCCAGCTCCCGGGTGGCGAACACCGGGGAGCTGTTTTTT,CASSRVANTGELFF
TRBJ1-5,TRBV19,-,-,TGTGCCAGTAGTATAGATCCGAGGCATAATCAGCCCCAGCATTTT,CASSIDPRHNQPQHF
TRBJ2-1,TRBV7-9,-,-,TGTGCCAGCAGGGGAGAGGTCAATGAGCAGTTCTTC,CASRGEVNEQFF
TRBJ1-2,TRBV6-6,-,-,TGTGCCAGCAGTCCCCCGCCGAGGGTTGGTTGGTATGGCTACACCTTC,CASSPPPRVGWYGYTF
TRBJ2-7,TRBV29-1,-,few,TGCAGCGTGGGTGAGGCCCGCTACGAGCAGTACTTC,CSVGEARYEQYF
TRBJ2-1,TRBV10-3,-,-,TGTGCCCTGGAGGGACTGCACGGCAATGAGCAGTTCTTC,CALEGLHGNEQFF